A single sample is the source of the 9 T cell receptor beta chains below, sequenced in a study of blood T cell repertoires in COVID-19. The data were produced by immunoSEQ multiplex PCR, yet TCRdb's version contains in-frame clones alone and is incomplete. The sample yields a few hundred thousand clones, almost 90% seen once. What was sequenced was PBMCs or T cells enriched from blood (not recorded which). The receptors were gathered from a man aged 25 to 40 who had been exposed to COVID-19.

V gene TRBV4-1 combines with J gene TRBJ1-4; D is perhaps TRBD1 (5 bases). Trimming left V 6 bases short and J 10 bases short, with 18 bases between. Germline lookup yields CDR1 MGHRA and CDR2 YSYEKL. CDR3 length: 14 amino acids. CDR3 amino acids: CASRKFGGDVKLFF. The CDR3 bases are TGCGCCAGCAGGAAGTTCGGGGGGGATGTAAAACTGTTTTTT.

The chain couples TRBV19 to TRBJ1-5, with a weak D call TRBD1 (5 bases). CDR3 length: 16 residues. V lost 4 bases, J lost 2 bases, and 15 bases lay in between. Germline V gene lookup returns CDR1 LNHDA and CDR2 SQIVND (reference sequence). The CDR3 loop is CASSRQQARGNQPQHF. The CDR3 nucleotides read TGTGCCAGTAGTAGGCAACAGGCTAGAGGCAATCAGCCCCAGCATTTT.

The chain employs TRBV25-1 and TRBJ2-3, with TRBD2 identical over 7 bases. This CDR3 is 17 amino acids long. The germline V gene encodes CDR1 MGHDK and CDR2 SYGVNS. Trimming cost V 2 bases and J 0 bases; bases outside gene matches: 8. The CDR3 sequence: CASSEGAWRGSTDTQYF. The CDR3 nucleotides read TGTGCCAGCAGTGAAGGTGCCTGGCGGGGGAGCACAGATACGCAGTATTTT.

The genes are TRBV4-3 and TRBJ1-2, with 10 nucleotides matching TRBD1. This CDR3 is built from 16 residues. V was pared by 4 bases and J by 4 bases, with 9 bases of the junction left unmatched. The V gene's germline CDR1 is LGHNA and CDR2 YSLEER. CDR3 bases: TGCGCCAGCAGCCCGGGACAGGGGATCGGGATCTATGGCTACACCTTC. Protein sequence: CASSPGQGIGIYGYTF.

The V call is TRBV19, the J call TRBJ2-5; 8 nucleotides align to TRBD2. Trimming took 4 bases from V and 5 from J; bases not matched to a gene: 6. There are 14 residues in the CDR3. Germline CDR1 reads LNHDA; CDR2 reads SQIVND (reference sequence). The DNA of the CDR3 is TGTGCCAGTAGTAGCGGGGGGCTCGCGGAGACCCAGTACTTC. Protein sequence: CASSSGGLAETQYF.

This chain joins TRBV3-1 (or the pseudogene TRBV3-2) and TRBJ2-2; unclear D gene. CDR1 and CDR2 (germline): LGHDT, YNNKEL (reference sequence). The V end was cut by 6 bases, the J end by 0 bases, with 8 bases between. The CDR3 is 14 residues long. As DNA, the CDR3 is TGTGCCAGCAGAGTGACAACGAACACCGGGGAGCTGTTTTTT. Translating gives CASRVTTNTGELFF.

This clone was observed a few times. The rearrangement joins TRBV7-2 to TRBJ1-4, with TRBD1 matching over 9 bases. The germline CDR1 and CDR2 sequences are SGHTA and FQGNSA. The CDR3 runs 17 residues. J was trimmed by 4 bases and V by 0 bases; bases with no gene match: 6. The CDR3 bases are TGTGCCAGCAGCTTAGCCCCGGGACAGGGAGTTAATGAAAAACTGTTTTTT. Residues: CASSLAPGQGVNEKLFF.

The chain joins TRBV2 to TRBJ2-2; D possibly corresponds to TRBD2 (6 bases). Germline V gives CDR1 SNHLY, CDR2 FYNNEI. This CDR3 is built from 15 residues. V dropped 5 bases and J dropped 0 bases, with 10 bases sitting between them. Here the CDR3 DNA reads TGTGCCAGCAGTTACCGGGAGTCGAACACCGGGGAGCTGTTTTTT. Encoded protein: CASSYRESNTGELFF.

V and J are TRBV16 and TRBJ2-1, with TRBD2 matching 9 bases. V gave up 1 base and J gave up 6 bases; unmatched junction bases: 4. Germline CDR1 is KGHSY and CDR2 is FQNENV. The CDR3 has 15 residues. The CDR3, as DNA: TGTGCCAGCAGCCAATTAGCGGGGGCCCGCAATGAGCAGTTCTTC. It codes for CASSQLAGARNEQFF.